This entry features one TCR beta chain sequence. The sample is drawn from a study of T cell responses to AZD1222 COVID-19 vaccine. Sequenced by immunoSEQ multiplex PCR; TCRdb stores in-frame clones only, minus some. The data contain roughly 180,000 clones, about 90% of them singletons. The material sequenced was peripheral blood, taken on day 0 of MenACWY control vaccination. This receptor was taken from an adult in good health.

The CDR3 reads CASSGGGFPTYNEQFF. The CDR3 DNA follows: TGTGCCAGCAGCGGGGGGGGGTTCCCTACCTACAATGAGCAGTTCTTC. This chain links TRBV11-2 with TRBJ2-1, with 7 bases identical to TRBD2. The CDR3 has 16 amino acids. Trimming removed 5 bases from V and 2 bases from J; junction bases left unmatched: 9. Germline V lookup: CDR1 SGHAT, CDR2 FQNNGV.